This TCR beta chain was retrieved from a study of synovial regulatory T cells in juvenile arthritis. Findings of the study overall: Compared with other blood Treg cells, inflammation-associated Treg cells had reduced TCR diversity. Synovial Teff and blood CPL repertoires partially overlapped with iaTreg TCR repertoires, which were largely patient-private.

The CDR3 extends over 17 amino acids. No coding sequence is recorded. Germline V gene data show CDR1 as MGHRA and CDR2 as YSYEKL. With respect to this clone: Antigen: not known.

The assay was immunoSEQ multiplex PCR, and TCRdb's table has in-frame clones only and misses some. This sample contains 8,000 to 10,000 clones. The roughly eleven donors had active juvenile idiopathic arthritis, with 3 polyarticular and 8 oligoarticular cases. Median disease duration was around seven years, range 0.2-19.1. V usage is TRBV4-1 and J usage is TRBJ2-7; TCRdb returns TRBD1, unconfirmable since there is no DNA. Sequences were obtained from Treg cells from blood. Regarding subset: remaining (HLA-DR-negative) circulating blood Treg cells. This sequence originates from a donor aged 2-30 years with juvenile idiopathic arthritis. CDR3 in amino acids: CASSRLPGTGGFYEQYF.